The rows below give T cell receptor beta chains drawn from one sample of a study of T cells in Graves' hyperthyroidism and ophthalmopathy. TCRdb re-called the multiplex PCR reads through MiXCR, storing one row per CDR3 protein. The repertoire holds 400,000 to 450,000 distinct CDR3 sequences, with around 15% as singletons. The sequenced sample consisted of blood. These receptors were taken from a young man with Graves' ophthalmopathy. Each CDR3 is given with its conserved first and last residue. The D gene is left open where the match is weak. Some rows have no size entry. The others give once, few or many, or a class for an expanded clone.

TGCAGTGCTAGAGATCAGGGGAGGACAGATACGCAGTATTTT	CSARDQGRTDTQYF	many	TRBV20-1	.	TRBJ2-3
TGTGCCAGCAGCCAAGTGGTGTCGGGATGGACTGAAGCTTTCTTT	CASSQVVSGWTEAFF	many	TRBV3-1	.	TRBJ1-1
TGTGCCAGCAGTTTTGGGACAGGCGGCTACACCTTC	CASSFGTGGYTF	many	TRBV12-3/TRBV12-4	TRBD1	TRBJ1-2
TGTGCCAGCATAGGGCGGTATAGCAATCAGCCCCAGCATTTT	CASIGRYSNQPQHF	.	TRBV6-1	.	TRBJ1-5
TGCGCCAGCAGCTTCGGGACAGGGGACAATTCACCCCTCCACTTT	CASSFGTGDNSPLHF	many	TRBV5-1	TRBD1	TRBJ1-6
TGCAGTGCTAGAGCCGGGGGCCAGACCCAGTACTTC	CSARAGGQTQYF	.	TRBV20-1	.	TRBJ2-5
TGCAGCGTTGAAGATGACGCGAGTGAGCAGTACTTC	CSVEDDASEQYF	many	TRBV29-1	.	TRBJ2-7
TGTGCCAGCACCAAACCCGGTGACAGGGGAAACATTCAGTACTTC	CASTKPGDRGNIQYF	few	TRBV6-2/TRBV6-3	TRBD1	TRBJ2-4
TGTGCCAGCAGGACAGGCCCAGCCTATGGCTACACCTTC	CASRTGPAYGYTF	many	TRBV6-1	.	TRBJ1-2
TGCAGCGTTGTTGTTGCGGGGGGGTGGGAGACCCAGTACTTC	CSVVVAGGWETQYF	many	TRBV29-1	TRBD2	TRBJ2-5
TGTGCCAGTAGTATCGTGGAGGTTAGCCCCCAGCATTTT	CASSIVEVSPQHF	.	TRBV19	.	TRBJ1-5
TGCGCCAAAGCGTGGTCAAACTATGGCTACACCTTC	CAKAWSNYGYTF	many	TRBV5-1	.	TRBJ1-2
TGTGCCAGCAGTTCCGAGGGGGCCGGCAATCAGCCCCAGCATTTT	CASSSEGAGNQPQHF	few	TRBV27	TRBD1	TRBJ1-5
TGTGCCAGCAGCCAAGTGGCTAGCGGAAGAGGGACAGGCTCCTACAATGAGCAGTTCTTC	CASSQVASGRGTGSYNEQFF	many	TRBV3-1	.	TRBJ2-1
TGTGCCACCAGTGATTTAGGGGATAGCAATCAGCCCCAGCATTTT	CATSDLGDSNQPQHF	many	TRBV24-1	.	TRBJ1-5
TGCGCCAGCAGCGCCACCGAGACACTCCAAGAGACCCAGTACTTC	CASSATETLQETQYF	.	TRBV5-1	.	TRBJ2-5
TGTGCCAGCAGCTCCGGACAGGGGATTGAAAAACTGTTTTTT	CASSSGQGIEKLFF	many	TRBV3-1	TRBD1	TRBJ1-4
TGTGCCAGCAGCAACCGCCAGGGGGACAGGGGTTACAATGAGCAGTTCTTC	CASSNRQGDRGYNEQFF	many	TRBV7-9	TRBD1	TRBJ2-1
TGTTCCAGTCGATCAGTGAGCTCCTACAATGAGCAGTTCTTC	CSSRSVSSYNEQFF	.	TRBV25-1	.	TRBJ2-1
TGTGCCAGCAGCTTGGGGTCGCTAGAACCGCCAGATACGCAGTATTTT	CASSLGSLEPPDTQYF	many	TRBV11-2	.	TRBJ2-3
TGCGCCAGCAGCGGACGACAGGACAGGGCGGAGGGGGGAGAGACCCAGTACTTC	CASSGRQDRAEGGETQYF	few	TRBV4-1	TRBD1	TRBJ2-5
TGTGCCAGCAGCTTAGGAGGCAGCGACCACTATGGCTACACCTTC	CASSLGGSDHYGYTF	many	TRBV11-2	.	TRBJ1-2
TGTGCCAGCAGTTACTCGGGGCAGGGCATAAGCAATCAGCCCCAGCATTTT	CASSYSGQGISNQPQHF	many	TRBV6-5	.	TRBJ1-5
TGCAGCGTTGTGCCCCAGGGGCTGGTAGCGACTGAAGCTTTCTTT	CSVVPQGLVATEAFF	few	TRBV29-1	.	TRBJ1-1
TGTGCCAGCAGGTGGCCTATCGGGGGCGCCAGCACAGATACGCAGTATTTT	CASRWPIGGASTDTQYF	.	TRBV13	.	TRBJ2-3
TGTGCCACCAGTGATACAGGACAGGGTTTCTATGGCTACACCTTC	CATSDTGQGFYGYTF	.	TRBV24-1	TRBD1	TRBJ1-2